These T cell receptor beta chains were read from a single sample in a study of T cell responses to AZD1222 COVID-19 vaccine. Sequencing was performed with immunoSEQ multiplex PCR; in TCRdb, only in-frame clones are kept and a portion is missing. The data show about 140,000 clones, 85% to 95% seen once. The sequences come from peripheral blood, collected on day 0 of MenACWY control vaccination. The receptors shown here come from an adult in good health. Both conserved end residues are part of each CDR3. The order of the fields is J gene, V gene, clone size, D gene, CDR3 protein, CDR3 DNA. The D gene is left open where the match is weak. A row's size may be missing; if present it is once, few, many or a size class.

J: TRBJ2-3
V: TRBV5-4
size: NA
D: NA
CDR3: CASSSRRGQSVDTQYF
DNA: TGTGCCAGCAGCTCTCGGCGGGGGCAATCGGTAGATACGCAGTATTTT

J: TRBJ2-3
V: TRBV19
size: NA
D: NA
CDR3: CASKSWLNTDTQYF
DNA: TGTGCCAGTAAAAGCTGGCTTAACACAGATACGCAGTATTTT

J: TRBJ1-4
V: TRBV7-6
size: NA
D: TRBD1
CDR3: CASSTRQGGSNEKLFF
DNA: TGTGCCAGCAGCACTAGACAGGGCGGATCTAATGAAAAACTGTTTTTT

J: TRBJ1-2
V: TRBV5-4
size: NA
D: TRBD1
CDR3: CASSSPQGGLHRYTF
DNA: TGTGCCAGCAGCTCTCCCCAGGGGGGTCTCCATCGCTACACCTTC

J: TRBJ1-4
V: TRBV5-1
size: NA
D: NA
CDR3: CASSLGTEEKLFF
DNA: TGCGCCAGCAGCTTGGGGACAGAAGAAAAACTGTTTTTT

J: TRBJ1-5
V: TRBV28
size: NA
D: NA
CDR3: CASSLAVRGADPLHF
DNA: TGTGCCAGCAGTTTAGCTGTCAGGGGCGCGGACCCACTGCATTTT

J: TRBJ2-5
V: TRBV6-2/TRBV6-3
size: once
D: TRBD1
CDR3: CASSYVQGAVAETQYF
DNA: TGTGCCAGCAGTTACGTCCAGGGGGCCGTGGCGGAGACCCAGTACTTC

J: TRBJ1-2
V: TRBV13
size: NA
D: NA
CDR3: CASSAGRDYGYTF
DNA: TGTGCCAGCAGCGCGGGACGGGACTATGGCTACACCTTC

J: TRBJ2-7
V: TRBV7-9
size: NA
D: NA
CDR3: CASSVLSIYEQYF
DNA: TGTGCCAGCAGTGTTCTGTCGATATACGAGCAGTACTTC

J: TRBJ1-2
V: TRBV6-5
size: once
D: NA
CDR3: CASSRTPGNYGYTF
DNA: TGTGCCAGCAGCCGGACGCCAGGGAACTATGGCTACACCTTC

J: TRBJ1-1
V: TRBV5-1
size: NA
D: TRBD1
CDR3: CASSSGQGGSLNTEAFF
DNA: TGCGCCAGCAGCTCGGGACAGGGTGGAAGTCTGAACACTGAAGCTTTCTTT

J: TRBJ1-1
V: TRBV5-1
size: NA
D: NA
CDR3: CASSFGGARAEAFF
DNA: TGCGCCAGCAGCTTTGGGGGGGCTCGCGCTGAAGCTTTCTTT

J: TRBJ1-4
V: TRBV7-9
size: NA
D: NA
CDR3: CASRGPSHLNEKLFF
DNA: TGTGCCAGCAGGGGCCCGAGCCACCTTAATGAAAAACTGTTTTTT

J: TRBJ2-7
V: TRBV7-2
size: NA
D: TRBD2
CDR3: CASSLNPGLAAAYEQYF
DNA: TGTGCCAGCAGCTTAAACCCGGGACTAGCGGCGGCCTACGAGCAGTACTTC

J: TRBJ1-2
V: TRBV5-4
size: NA
D: NA
CDR3: CASTRSGRSSGYTF
DNA: TGTGCCAGCACCCGAAGCGGGCGCAGTTCTGGCTACACCTTC

J: TRBJ1-5
V: TRBV19
size: NA
D: NA
CDR3: CASSRESLRWQPQHF
DNA: TGTGCCAGTAGCCGGGAGAGTTTAAGGTGGCAGCCCCAGCATTTT

J: TRBJ2-1
V: TRBV7-3
size: NA
D: NA
CDR3: CASAPIGRAYNEQFF
DNA: TGTGCCAGTGCCCCTATTGGTCGCGCCTACAATGAGCAGTTCTTC

J: TRBJ1-1
V: TRBV14
size: NA
D: NA
CDR3: CASSEQGGHTEAFF
DNA: TGTGCCAGCAGCGAGCAGGGAGGGCACACTGAAGCTTTCTTT

J: TRBJ1-1
V: TRBV5-1
size: NA
D: TRBD1
CDR3: CASSPTWGQGANTEAFF
DNA: TGCGCCAGCTCACCCACCTGGGGACAGGGGGCGAACACTGAAGCTTTCTTT

J: TRBJ1-1
V: TRBV13
size: NA
D: TRBD1
CDR3: CASSSNRDRLAPEAFF
DNA: TGTGCCAGCAGCTCAAACCGGGACAGACTAGCTCCTGAAGCTTTCTTT

J: TRBJ1-3
V: TRBV9
size: NA
D: NA
CDR3: CASSVAFPPGNTIYF
DNA: TGTGCCAGCAGCGTAGCTTTCCCCCCTGGAAACACCATATATTTT

J: TRBJ1-1
V: TRBV2
size: NA
D: NA
CDR3: CASTGTTLTEAFF
DNA: TGTGCCAGCACAGGGACAACTCTCACTGAAGCTTTCTTT

J: TRBJ2-7
V: TRBV7-2
size: NA
D: NA
CDR3: CASRVGGSSYEQYF
DNA: TGTGCCTCCCGAGTCGGGGGCAGCTCCTACGAGCAGTACTTC

J: TRBJ2-2
V: TRBV2
size: NA
D: TRBD2
CDR3: CASSENRAGGRLTGELFF
DNA: TGTGCCAGCAGTGAGAATCGAGCGGGAGGGCGTTTGACCGGGGAGCTGTTTTTT

J: TRBJ1-1
V: TRBV5-1
size: once
D: NA
CDR3: CASSPPPGRRLNTEAFF
DNA: TGCGCCAGCAGCCCACCCCCTGGCAGGAGGTTGAACACTGAAGCTTTCTTT

J: TRBJ2-1
V: TRBV11-3
size: NA
D: NA
CDR3: CASSLDAGTHNEQFF
DNA: TGTGCCAGCAGCCTAGATGCGGGGACTCACAATGAGCAGTTCTTC

J: TRBJ2-6
V: TRBV5-1
size: NA
D: NA
CDR3: CASSLGTKAVRGANVLTF
DNA: TGCGCCAGCAGCTTGGGGACGAAGGCGGTGAGGGGGGCCAACGTCCTGACTTTC

J: TRBJ2-5
V: TRBV21-1
size: NA
D: NA
CDR3: CASSDPELAGVRPAQTQYF
DNA: TGTGCCAGCAGCGATCCGGAACTAGCGGGAGTTCGTCCCGCCCAGACCCAGTACTTC

J: TRBJ2-1
V: TRBV5-4
size: NA
D: NA
CDR3: CASSQPGRSTLFF
DNA: TGTGCCAGCAGCCAACCAGGACGGTCGACGCTGTTCTTC

J: TRBJ2-6
V: TRBV5-4
size: NA
D: NA
CDR3: CASSLRGRIGSSGANVLTF
DNA: TGTGCCAGCAGCTTACGGGGCCGAATCGGATCCTCTGGGGCCAACGTCCTGACTTTC

J: TRBJ2-3
V: TRBV19
size: NA
D: NA
CDR3: CASSMGLHTDTQYF
DNA: TGTGCCAGTAGTATGGGACTCCACACAGATACGCAGTATTTT

J: TRBJ2-5
V: TRBV2
size: NA
D: NA
CDR3: CASLKSWGGLETQYF
DNA: TGTGCCAGCCTAAAAAGCTGGGGGGGCCTTGAGACCCAGTACTTC

J: TRBJ2-5
V: TRBV10-1
size: NA
D: TRBD2
CDR3: CASSALAVVETQYF
DNA: TGCGCCAGCAGTGCACTAGCGGTAGTAGAGACCCAGTACTTC

J: TRBJ1-2
V: TRBV6-5
size: NA
D: TRBD1
CDR3: CASSYRQGHGYTF
DNA: TGTGCCAGCAGTTATAGACAGGGTCATGGCTACACCTTC

J: TRBJ2-2
V: TRBV27
size: NA
D: NA
CDR3: CASSDQTRIELFF
DNA: TGTGCCAGCAGTGACCAGACTAGAATAGAACTGTTTTTT

J: TRBJ2-7
V: TRBV5-6
size: NA
D: NA
CDR3: CASSLPGTAHTHYEQYF
DNA: TGTGCCAGCAGCTTACCCGGGACTGCACATACCCACTACGAGCAGTACTTC

J: TRBJ2-7
V: TRBV11-2
size: NA
D: TRBD1
CDR3: CASRTPAGGYEQYF
DNA: TGTGCCAGCCGGACCCCGGCAGGGGGTTACGAGCAGTACTTC

J: TRBJ2-5
V: TRBV9
size: NA
D: NA
CDR3: CASSADLRAQETQYF
DNA: TGTGCCAGCAGCGCTGACCTTCGGGCCCAAGAGACCCAGTACTTC

J: TRBJ1-1
V: TRBV7-3
size: once
D: NA
CDR3: CASSFQLNTEAFF
DNA: TGTGCCAGCAGCTTCCAGCTGAACACTGAAGCTTTCTTT

J: TRBJ1-1
V: TRBV6-5
size: NA
D: TRBD1
CDR3: CASRPSTGRNTEAFF
DNA: TGTGCCAGCAGACCCTCGACAGGGCGAAACACTGAAGCTTTCTTT

J: TRBJ1-1
V: TRBV5-1
size: once
D: NA
CDR3: CASSPGRPNTEAFF
DNA: TGCGCCAGCAGCCCGGGACGGCCGAACACTGAAGCTTTCTTT

J: TRBJ2-7
V: TRBV11-2
size: once
D: NA
CDR3: CASSLGPPRPYEQYF
DNA: TGTGCCAGCAGCTTAGGCCCCCCTCGTCCCTACGAGCAGTACTTC

J: TRBJ1-2
V: TRBV25-1
size: NA
D: NA
CDR3: CASSANRVGGYTF
DNA: TGTGCCAGCAGCGCAAACAGGGTGGGGGGCTACACCTTC

J: TRBJ1-5
V: TRBV2
size: NA
D: NA
CDR3: CASRFRDTMNQPQHF
DNA: TGTGCCAGTAGGTTTAGGGACACCATGAATCAGCCCCAGCATTTT

J: TRBJ1-6
V: TRBV2
size: NA
D: NA
CDR3: CASRGRLGYNSPLHF
DNA: TGTGCCAGCAGAGGACGGCTTGGGTATAATTCACCCCTCCACTTT

J: TRBJ2-5
V: TRBV27
size: NA
D: TRBD1
CDR3: CASSQTATGQETQYF
DNA: TGTGCCAGCAGCCAGACTGCGACAGGGCAAGAGACCCAGTACTTC

J: TRBJ2-7
V: TRBV7-2
size: few
D: NA
CDR3: CASSLAWTYEQYF
DNA: TGTGCCAGCAGCTTAGCATGGACCTACGAGCAGTACTTC

J: TRBJ1-2
V: TRBV18
size: NA
D: NA
CDR3: CASSGSYGYTF
DNA: TGTGCCAGCTCTGGGTCCTATGGCTACACCTTC

J: TRBJ1-1
V: TRBV19
size: NA
D: NA
CDR3: CASSITSRGTEAFF
DNA: TGTGCCAGTAGTATTACGTCAAGGGGCACTGAAGCTTTCTTT

J: TRBJ1-2
V: TRBV6-5
size: NA
D: NA
CDR3: CASSRTGFHGYTF
DNA: TGTGCCAGCAGTAGAACAGGGTTCCATGGCTACACCTTC

J: TRBJ1-3
V: TRBV25-1
size: NA
D: NA
CDR3: CASRPGTAGNTIYF
DNA: TGTGCCAGCAGGCCCGGGACGGCTGGAAACACCATATATTTT

J: TRBJ1-3
V: TRBV7-6
size: NA
D: NA
CDR3: CASSLVPDPSGNTIYF
DNA: TGTGCCAGCAGCTTAGTTCCCGACCCGTCTGGAAACACCATATATTTT